The sequence of this T cell receptor (beta chain) was determined in a study of blood T cell repertoires in COVID-19. The repertoire was sequenced with immunoSEQ multiplex PCR; TCRdb's copy has only in-frame clones and lacks some. This table holds about 190,000 clones, roughly nine tenths found once. The germline gives CDR1 MDHEN, CDR2 SYDVKM. The CDR3 is 16 amino acids. Trimming shortened V by 4 bases and J by 2 bases, and 15 bases separated the two germline ends. This TCR was recovered from a man aged 30 to 39 with acute or convalescent COVID-19. This chain connects TRBV28 to TRBJ1-5, with a tentative D call TRBD1 (6 bases). Sequenced: peripheral blood. CDR3 region: CASSSPAGAGNQPQHF. The CDR3 DNA follows: TGTGCCAGCAGTTCGCCCGCGGGGGCTGGCAATCAGCCCCAGCATTTT.